Here is one T cell receptor beta chain with its context. This entry comes from a study of CD8 T cells in Susac syndrome. The CDR3 consists of 16 residues. V was clipped by 3 bases and J by 3 bases, with 21 bases between them. Per germline, CDR1 DFQATT and CDR2 SNEGSKA (reference sequence). Negative isolation was used for CD8+ and CD4+ T cells, and FACS enrichment was applied to TEMRA cells. With random hexamers, roughly 0.5 to 1 ug RNA was reverse transcribed. Each CDR3 protein is one row after TCRdb ran MiXCR on the immunoSEQ multiplex PCR reads. The data contain about 140,000 distinct CDR3 sequences, just under 95% of them singletons.

The V and J genes are TRBV20-1 and TRBJ2-7; possibly TRBD2 for D (6 bases). The TCR originated in a human donor with Susac syndrome. Sequencing input: CD4+ T cells from PBMCs. In nucleotides, the CDR3 is TGCAGTGCTAGCGGACTACCGGGTTCGTCGAACTACGAGCAGTACTTC. It yields the protein CSASGLPGSSNYEQYF.